Many counts were recorded for the clone carrying this TCR beta chain. Its antigen remains unknown. A much larger clone lies one base from this, so it may be a read error. These data come from a study of Graves' ophthalmopathy and Graves' hyperthyroidism. Findings and limits, study-wide: Separation of ophthalmopathy from stable hyperthyroidism was achieved by a 13-signature model, at about 90% sensitivity and roughly 81% specificity.

If no ophthalmopathy appeared within 18 months of follow-up, hyperthyroidism was termed stable. Patients were excluded if they had other autoimmune diseases or uncontrolled infections, and likewise if pregnancy or lactation applied. Around 9.9 ml of fresh blood yielded the PBMCs by density gradient. RNA transcripts were the template, and TCR beta CDR3 regions were amplified from them. HTBI-primed first-round RT-PCR preceded second-round multiplex PCR. TCRdb re-analysed the multiplex PCR reads in MiXCR, keeping a single row per CDR3 protein. The profile shows 600,000 to 650,000 distinct CDR3 sequences, about 20% of them singletons. CDR3 length equals 12 residues. The germline CDR1 and CDR2 sequences are SNHLY and FYNNEI. V lost 8 bases and J lost 4, with 11 bases in between.

The clonotype comes from a young woman with stable Graves' hyperthyroidism. Some clones in this sample may be carry-over from other donors' samples. This chain uses TRBV2 with TRBJ1-2; D might be TRBD1 (5 bases). Sequencing was performed on peripheral blood. In DNA, the CDR3 is TGTGCCAGCTTCCGGGGGGGCTATGGCTACACCTTC. This gives the protein CASFRGGYGYTF. Full variable domain (rest looked up from reference TRBV2 and TRBJ1-2): EPEVTQTPSHQVTQMGQEVILRCVPISNHLYFYWYRQILGQKVEFLVSFYNNEISEKSEIFDDQFSVERPDGSNFTLKIRSTKLEDSAMYFCASFRGGYGYTFGSGTRLTVV.